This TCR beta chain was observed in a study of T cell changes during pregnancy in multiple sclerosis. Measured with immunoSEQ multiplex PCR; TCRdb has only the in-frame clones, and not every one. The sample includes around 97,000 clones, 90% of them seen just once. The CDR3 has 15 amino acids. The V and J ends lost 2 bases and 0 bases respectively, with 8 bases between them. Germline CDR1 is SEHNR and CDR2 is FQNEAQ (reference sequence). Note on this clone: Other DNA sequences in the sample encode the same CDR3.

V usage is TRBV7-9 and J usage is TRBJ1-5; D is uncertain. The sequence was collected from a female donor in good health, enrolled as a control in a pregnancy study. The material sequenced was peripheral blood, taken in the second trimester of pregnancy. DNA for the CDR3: TGTGCCAGCAGCTTAAGCGGAAATAGCAATCAGCCCCAGCATTTT. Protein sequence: CASSLSGNSNQPQHF.